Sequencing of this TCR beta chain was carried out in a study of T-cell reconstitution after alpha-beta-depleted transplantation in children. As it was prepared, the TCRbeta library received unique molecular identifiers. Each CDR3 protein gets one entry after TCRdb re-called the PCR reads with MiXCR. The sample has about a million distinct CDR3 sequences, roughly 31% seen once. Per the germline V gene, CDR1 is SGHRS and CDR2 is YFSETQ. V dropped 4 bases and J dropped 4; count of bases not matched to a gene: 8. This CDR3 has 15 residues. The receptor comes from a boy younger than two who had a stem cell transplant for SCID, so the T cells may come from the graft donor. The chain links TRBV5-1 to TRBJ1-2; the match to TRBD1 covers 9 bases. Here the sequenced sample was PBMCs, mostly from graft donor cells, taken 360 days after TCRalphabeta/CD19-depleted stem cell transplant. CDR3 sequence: CASSVGPGQGYGYTF. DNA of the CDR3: TGCGCCAGCAGCGTAGGACCGGGACAGGGCTATGGCTACACCTTC. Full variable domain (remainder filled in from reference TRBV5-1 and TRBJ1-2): KAGVTQTPRYLIKTRGQQVTLSCSPISGHRSVSWYQQTPGQGLQFLFEYFSETQRNKGNFPGRFSGRQFSNSRSEMNVSTLELGDSALYLCASSVGPGQGYGYTFGSGTRLTVV.